This T cell receptor beta chain was recovered during a study of CD8+ T cells in alopecia areata. Specimens obtained from alopecia areata patients comprised lesional scalp punch biopsies and peripheral blood. Researchers picked out CD4+ and CD8+ T cells from PBMCs by sorting. As to this clone: Its antigen is currently unknown.

Once RNA had been extracted, it was reverse transcribed into cDNA to act as the sequencing template. Method: immunoSEQ multiplex PCR; TCRdb's copy keeps in-frame clones and lacks some. Among roughly 180,000 clones listed, roughly 60% were seen once. Overall study results and limits: Although TCR sharing was seen in mice, sharing across patients was less clear, possibly for HLA-related reasons.

The TCR was taken from a human donor with alopecia areata. Sequencing used CD4+ T cells sorted from blood, obtained at week 0.

For the CDR3, the DNA is TGTGCCTGGAGTGGTCCGACGGGCACTGAAGCTTTCTTT. This codes for CAWSGPTGTEAFF. The chain is built from TRBV30 and TRBJ1-1; D is uncertain. Germline V lookup: CDR1 GTSNPN, CDR2 SVGIG (reference sequence). Trimming cost V 1 base and J 4 bases, with 10 bases left between them. This CDR3 contains 13 residues. Looking up the rest from reference TRBV30 and TRBJ1-1 gives the full variable domain: SQTIHQWPATLVQPVGSPLSLECTVEGTSNPNLYWYRQAAGRGLQLLFYSVGIGQISSEVPQNLSASRPQDRQFILSSKKLLLSDSGFYLCAWSGPTGTEAFFGQGTRLTVV.